This is a list of T cell receptor beta chains from one sample in a study of T cell responses to AZD1222 COVID-19 vaccine. Assay used: immunoSEQ multiplex PCR; TCRdb lists only in-frame clones, some missing. This sample has 75,000 to 100,000 clones, with roughly 90% found just once. The sample was peripheral blood, taken on day 0 of AZD1222 vaccination. The receptors come from an adult in good health. CDR3s include the opening cysteine and the closing phenylalanine or tryptophan.

TRBJ2-1 | TRBV27 | CASSFLGLAGGNEQFF
TRBJ1-5 | TRBV10-3 | CAISESNGGSQPQHF
TRBJ2-4 | TRBV27 | CASRPGQGINIQYF
TRBJ2-1 | TRBV12-3/TRBV12-4 | CASSSTSNEQFF
TRBJ1-1 | TRBV19 | CASSIGREVEAFF
TRBJ2-7 | TRBV30 | CAWTHRWGEQYF
TRBJ2-6 | TRBV6-5 | CAVRPGGSGANVLTF
TRBJ2-5 | TRBV6-1 | CASSEAPGQITETQYF
TRBJ1-2 | TRBV30 | CAWRGSTGTNYGYTF
TRBJ2-7 | TRBV6-5 | CASSSRGQGAFEQYF
TRBJ2-5 | TRBV12-5 | CASGLGAGTQETQYF
TRBJ2-5 | TRBV6-6 | CASSYPGLEETQYF
TRBJ2-6 | TRBV5-1 | CASSLALGSGANVLTF
TRBJ2-7 | TRBV7-9 | CASSTTGRPSYEQYF
TRBJ1-6 | TRBV5-4 | CASSLGSGTGMRNSPLHF
TRBJ2-7 | TRBV9 | CASSAGAAGAYEQYF
TRBJ2-2 | TRBV6-2/TRBV6-3 | CASSTPRGRAGSGELFF
TRBJ1-3 | TRBV30 | CAWSVPVGVSGNTIYF
TRBJ1-4 | TRBV5-1 | CASSFIGGLATNEKLFF
TRBJ2-5 | TRBV5-4 | CASSSDIDRTYGDF
TRBJ2-1 | TRBV4-3 | CASSQEGGKYNEQFF
TRBJ2-1 | TRBV18 | CASSPPGTGGIEQFF
TRBJ2-2 | TRBV4-2 | CASSRDRKGTGELFF
TRBJ2-7 | TRBV3-1/TRBV3-2 | CASSHAPGQSSYEQYF
TRBJ2-7 | TRBV19 | CASSKVPGQGIYEQYF
TRBJ2-2 | TRBV29-1 | CSVVAGAVGELFF
TRBJ1-3 | TRBV28 | CASSLKGLSSGNTIYF
TRBJ1-4 | TRBV19 | CASTKVAIGTNEKLFF
TRBJ1-4 | TRBV5-6 | CASSLARGLTNEKLFF
TRBJ1-1 | TRBV15 | CATSRAPTGGTEAFF
TRBJ1-2 | TRBV28 | CASSFAGQGAELFGYTF